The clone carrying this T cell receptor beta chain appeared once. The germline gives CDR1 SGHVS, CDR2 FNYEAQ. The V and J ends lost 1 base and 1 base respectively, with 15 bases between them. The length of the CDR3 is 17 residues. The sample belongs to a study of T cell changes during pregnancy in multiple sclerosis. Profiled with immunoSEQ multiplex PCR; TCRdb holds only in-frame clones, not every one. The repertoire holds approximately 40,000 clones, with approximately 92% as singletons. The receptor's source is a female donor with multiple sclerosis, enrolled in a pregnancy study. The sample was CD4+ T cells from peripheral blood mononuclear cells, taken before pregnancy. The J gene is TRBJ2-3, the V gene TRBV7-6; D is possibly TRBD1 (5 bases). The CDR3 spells CASSLGAGPAGTDTQYF. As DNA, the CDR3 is TGTGCCAGCAGCTTAGGTGCAGGGCCTGCGGGCACAGATACGCAGTATTTT.